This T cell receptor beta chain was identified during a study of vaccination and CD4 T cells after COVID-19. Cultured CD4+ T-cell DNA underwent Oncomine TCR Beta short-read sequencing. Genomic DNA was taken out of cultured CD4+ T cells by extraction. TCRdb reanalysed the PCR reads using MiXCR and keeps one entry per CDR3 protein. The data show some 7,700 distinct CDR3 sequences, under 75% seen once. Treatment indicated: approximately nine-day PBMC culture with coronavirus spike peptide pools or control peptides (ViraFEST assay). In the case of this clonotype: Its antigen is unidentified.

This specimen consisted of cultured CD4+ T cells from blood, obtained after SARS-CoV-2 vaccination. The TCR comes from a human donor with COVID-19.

The chain's CDR3 is CSARGGGVNTEAFF. Written as DNA, the CDR3 is TGCAGTGCTAGAGGTGGCGGGGTTAACACTGAAGCTTTCTTT. The chain carries TRBV20-1 and TRBJ1-1; no firm D call. Germline V lookup: CDR1 DFQATT, CDR2 SNEGSKA (reference sequence). The V end was cut by 1 base, the J end by 2 bases, with 11 bases between. This CDR3 contains 14 residues.